The present TCR beta chain was sequenced within a study of T cells in Graves' hyperthyroidism and ophthalmopathy. Hyperthyroidism in the patients, aged 18 to 65, was newly diagnosed and under 2 months in duration. CDR1 and CDR2 (germline): SGHDN, FVKESK. V dropped 4 bases and J dropped 4; count of bases not matched to a gene: 3. This CDR3 has 13 amino acids. This clonotype was detected many times. Its specificity is not known. What was amplified from RNA transcripts were TCR beta CDR3 regions. With the HTBI primer set, the TCR CDR3 went through a first round of RT-PCR. MiXCR was run by TCRdb on the multiplex PCR reads, yielding one entry per CDR3 protein. The table records 450,000 to 700,000 distinct CDR3 sequences, under 60% of them present only once. The study, taken as a whole, reports: Median prediction lead before ophthalmopathy onset was around seven months with the model. Appearing also in blood were most of the thyroid clonotypes expanded above 0.001.

V usage is TRBV14 and J usage is TRBJ1-2, with 7 bases lining up with TRBD1. The source material was peripheral blood or thyroid tissue (not recorded which). The TCR sequence derives from a woman under 30 with Graves' hyperthyroidism. The CDR3 nucleotides are TGTGCCAGCAGCCCAGGACAGGCCTATGGCTACACCTTC. As protein: CASSPGQAYGYTF.